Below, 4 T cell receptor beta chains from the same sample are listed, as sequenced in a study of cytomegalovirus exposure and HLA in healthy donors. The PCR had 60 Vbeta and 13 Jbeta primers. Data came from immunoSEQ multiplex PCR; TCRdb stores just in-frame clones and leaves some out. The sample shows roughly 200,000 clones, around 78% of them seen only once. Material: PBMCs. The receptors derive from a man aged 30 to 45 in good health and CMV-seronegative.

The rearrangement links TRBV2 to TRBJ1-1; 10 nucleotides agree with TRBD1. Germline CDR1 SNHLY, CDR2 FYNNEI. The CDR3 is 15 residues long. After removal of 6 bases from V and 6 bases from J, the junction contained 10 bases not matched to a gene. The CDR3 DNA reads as TGTGCCAGCAGCGGGACAGGGGTTAGGAATGCTGAAGCTTTCTTT. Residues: CASSGTGVRNAEAFF.

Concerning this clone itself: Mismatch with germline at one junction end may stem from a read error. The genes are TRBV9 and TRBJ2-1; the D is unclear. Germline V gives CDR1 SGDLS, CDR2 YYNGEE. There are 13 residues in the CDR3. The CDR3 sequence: CASSVAPYNEQFF. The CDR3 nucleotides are TGTGCCAGCAGCGTAGCTCCCTATAATGAGCAGTTCTTC.

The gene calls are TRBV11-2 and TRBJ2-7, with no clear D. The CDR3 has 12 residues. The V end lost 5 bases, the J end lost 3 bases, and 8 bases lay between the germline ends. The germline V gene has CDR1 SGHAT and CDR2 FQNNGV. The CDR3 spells CASSVSGYEQYF. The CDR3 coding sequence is TGTGCCAGCAGCGTGTCGGGCTACGAGCAGTACTTC.

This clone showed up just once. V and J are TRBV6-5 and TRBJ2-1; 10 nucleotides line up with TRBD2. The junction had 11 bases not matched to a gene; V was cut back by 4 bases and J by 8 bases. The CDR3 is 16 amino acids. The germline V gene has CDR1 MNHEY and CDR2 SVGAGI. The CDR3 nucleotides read TGTGCCAGCAGTTTCGGCTCTAGCGGGAGTTCCTATGAGCAGTTCTTC. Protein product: CASSFGSSGSSYEQFF.